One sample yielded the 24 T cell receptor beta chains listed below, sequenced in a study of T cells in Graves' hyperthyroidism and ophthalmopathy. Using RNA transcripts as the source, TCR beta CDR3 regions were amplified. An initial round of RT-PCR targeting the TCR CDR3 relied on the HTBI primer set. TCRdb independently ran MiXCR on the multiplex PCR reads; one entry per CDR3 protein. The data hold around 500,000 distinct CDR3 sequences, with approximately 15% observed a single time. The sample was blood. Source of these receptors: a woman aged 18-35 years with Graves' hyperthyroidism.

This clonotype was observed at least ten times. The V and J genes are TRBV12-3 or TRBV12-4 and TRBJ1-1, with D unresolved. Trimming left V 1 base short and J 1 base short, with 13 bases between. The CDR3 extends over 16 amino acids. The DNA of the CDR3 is TGTGCCAGCAGTTTAGGCCTCGGGGAATCGAACACTGAAGCTTTCTTT. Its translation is CASSLGLGESNTEAFF.

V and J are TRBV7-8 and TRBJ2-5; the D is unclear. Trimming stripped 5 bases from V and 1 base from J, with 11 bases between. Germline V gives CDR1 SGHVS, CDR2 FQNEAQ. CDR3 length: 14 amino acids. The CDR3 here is CASSPIAAQETQYF. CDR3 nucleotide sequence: TGTGCCAGCAGCCCCATAGCAGCCCAAGAGACCCAGTACTTC.

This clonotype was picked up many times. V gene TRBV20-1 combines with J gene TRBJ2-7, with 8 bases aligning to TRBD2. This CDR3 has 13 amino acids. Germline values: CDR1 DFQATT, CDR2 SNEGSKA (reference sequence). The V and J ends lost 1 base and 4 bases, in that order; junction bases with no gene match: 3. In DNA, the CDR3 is TGCAGTGCTAGAGCCGGGGGGGGGTACGAGCAGTACGTC. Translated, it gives CSARAGGGYEQYV.

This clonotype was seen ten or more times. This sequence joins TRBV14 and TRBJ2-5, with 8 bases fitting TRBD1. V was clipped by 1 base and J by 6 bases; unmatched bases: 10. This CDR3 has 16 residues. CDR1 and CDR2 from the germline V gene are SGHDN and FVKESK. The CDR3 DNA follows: TGTGCCAGCAGCCAAGCAGGACAGGGAGTACCCAAGACCCAGTACTTC. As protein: CASSQAGQGVPKTQYF. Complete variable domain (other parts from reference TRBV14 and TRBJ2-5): EAGVTQFPSHSVIEKGQTVTLRCDPISGHDNLYWYRRVMGKEIKFLLHFVKESKQDESGMPNNRFLAERTGGTYSTLKVQPAELEDSGVYFCASSQAGQGVPKTQYFGPGTRLLVL.

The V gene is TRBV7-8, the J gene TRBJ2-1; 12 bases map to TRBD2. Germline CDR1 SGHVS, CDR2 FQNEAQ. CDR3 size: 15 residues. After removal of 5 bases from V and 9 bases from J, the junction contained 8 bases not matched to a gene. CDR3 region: CASSQPSGRGIEQFF. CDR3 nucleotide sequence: TGTGCCAGCAGCCAGCCTAGCGGGAGGGGGATTGAGCAGTTCTTC.

The CDR3 protein is CASSFDREEKFF. The CDR3, as DNA: TGCGCCAGCAGCTTTGACAGGGAAGAGAAGTTCTTC. The gene calls are TRBV5-1 and TRBJ2-1; 7 bases map to TRBD1. The CDR3 totals 12 residues. Germline trimming cut 2 bases from V and 14 bases from J; bases unmatched to any gene: 7. The germline V gene has CDR1 SGHRS and CDR2 YFSETQ. Together with reference TRBV5-1 and TRBJ2-1, the CDR3 gives the full variable domain: KAGVTQTPRYLIKTRGQQVTLSCSPISGHRSVSWYQQTPGQGLQFLFEYFSETQRNKGNFPGRFSGRQFSNSRSEMNVSTLELGDSALYLCASSFDREEKFFGPGTRLTVL.

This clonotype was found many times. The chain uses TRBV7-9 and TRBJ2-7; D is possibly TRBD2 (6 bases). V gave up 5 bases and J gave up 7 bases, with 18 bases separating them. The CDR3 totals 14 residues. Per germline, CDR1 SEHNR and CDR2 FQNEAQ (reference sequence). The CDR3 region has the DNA TGTGCCAGCAGCCAAGCGGGCCCGCCTGATGAGCAGTACTTC. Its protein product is CASSQAGPPDEQYF. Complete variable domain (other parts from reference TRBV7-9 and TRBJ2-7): DTGVSQNPRHKITKRGQNVTFRCDPISEHNRLYWYRQTLGQGPEFLTYFQNEAQLEKSRLLSDRFSAERPKGSFSTLEIQRTEQGDSAMYLCASSQAGPPDEQYFGPGTRLTVT.

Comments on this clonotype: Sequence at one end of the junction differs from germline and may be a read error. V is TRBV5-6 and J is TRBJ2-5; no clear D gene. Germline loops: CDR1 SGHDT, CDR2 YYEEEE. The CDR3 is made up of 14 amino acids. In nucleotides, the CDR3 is TGTGCCAGCAGCTTGGATCCGGGCCGAGAGACCCGGTACTTC. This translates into CASSLDPGRETRYF.

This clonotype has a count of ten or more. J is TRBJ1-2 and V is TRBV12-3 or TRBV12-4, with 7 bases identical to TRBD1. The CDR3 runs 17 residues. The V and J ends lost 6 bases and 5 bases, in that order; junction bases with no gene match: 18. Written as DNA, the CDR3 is TGTGCCAGCAGCTACGGACAGGACTGGGTTTTTTGGTATGGCTACACCTTC. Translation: CASSYGQDWVFWYGYTF.

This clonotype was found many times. The CDR3 protein is CASSAGDSTNEKLFF. For the CDR3, the DNA is TGTGCCAGCAGCGCTGGGGATTCAACTAATGAAAAACTGTTTTTT. The chain recombines TRBV7-9 with TRBJ1-4; D not resolved. In germline, CDR1 is SEHNR, CDR2 FQNEAQ (reference sequence). This CDR3 spans 15 amino acids. Trimming stripped 5 bases from V and 0 bases from J, with 10 bases between.

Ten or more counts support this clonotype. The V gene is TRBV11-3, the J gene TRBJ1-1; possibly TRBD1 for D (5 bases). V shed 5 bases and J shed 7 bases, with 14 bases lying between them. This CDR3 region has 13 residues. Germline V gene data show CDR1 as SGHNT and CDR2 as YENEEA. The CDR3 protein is CASSRVRGGEAFF. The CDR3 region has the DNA TGTGCCAGCAGCCGGGTGAGGGGCGGTGAAGCTTTCTTT.

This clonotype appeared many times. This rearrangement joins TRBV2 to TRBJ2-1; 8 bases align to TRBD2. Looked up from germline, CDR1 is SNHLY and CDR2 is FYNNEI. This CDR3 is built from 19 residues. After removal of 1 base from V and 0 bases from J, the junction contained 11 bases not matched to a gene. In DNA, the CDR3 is TGTGCCAGCAGTGAAGGGGCCGGCGGGAGGCTAAGCTCCTACAATGAGCAGTTCTTC. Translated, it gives CASSEGAGGRLSSYNEQFF.

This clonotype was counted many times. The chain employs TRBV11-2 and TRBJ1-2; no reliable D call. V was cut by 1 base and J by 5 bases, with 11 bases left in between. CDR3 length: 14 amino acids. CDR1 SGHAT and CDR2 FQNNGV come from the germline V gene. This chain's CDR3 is CASSLGPARYGYTF. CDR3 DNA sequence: TGTGCCAGCAGCTTAGGGCCAGCCCGATATGGCTACACCTTC.

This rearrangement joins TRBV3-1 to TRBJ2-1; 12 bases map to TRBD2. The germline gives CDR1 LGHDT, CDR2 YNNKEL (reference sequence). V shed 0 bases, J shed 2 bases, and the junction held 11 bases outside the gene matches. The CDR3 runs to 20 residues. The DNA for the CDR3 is TGTGCCAGCAGCCAAGATTGGGGACTAGCGGGTCTGGGGACCTACAATGAGCAGTTCTTC. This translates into CASSQDWGLAGLGTYNEQFF.

CDR3 DNA sequence: TGTGCCGGGGCCGGGTACACTGAAGCTTTCTTT. Its protein is CAGAGYTEAFF. The chain uses TRBV30 and TRBJ1-1, with a possible D match to TRBD1 (5 bases). V was cut by 8 bases and J by 3 bases, with 10 bases left in between. The CDR3 loop spans 11 amino acids. Germline V gene lookup returns CDR1 GTSNPN and CDR2 SVGIG (reference sequence).

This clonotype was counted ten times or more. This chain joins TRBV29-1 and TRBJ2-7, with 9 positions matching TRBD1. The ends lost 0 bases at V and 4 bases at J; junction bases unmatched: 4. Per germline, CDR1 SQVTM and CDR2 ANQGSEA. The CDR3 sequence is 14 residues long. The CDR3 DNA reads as TGCAGCGTTGAAGACAGGACAGGGGATTACGAGCAGTACTTC. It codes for CSVEDRTGDYEQYF.

CDR3 coding DNA: TGTGCCAGCAGCCACAAACAGGGGGCTGGGGAAGAAAAACTGTTTTTT. Its protein product is CASSHKQGAGEEKLFF. V gene TRBV14 combines with J gene TRBJ1-4, with 9 nucleotides matching TRBD1. CDR3 size: 16 residues. Per the germline V gene, CDR1 is SGHDN and CDR2 is FVKESK. Losses at the gene ends were 3 bases for V and 8 bases for J; bases not matched to a gene: 10.

The CDR3 protein is CASSPGAGRLETQYF. CDR3 coding DNA: TGTGCCAGCTCACCAGGCGCCGGGCGGCTCGAGACCCAGTACTTC. The chain joins TRBV18 to TRBJ2-5; D not certain. The ends were cut back, 2 bases at V and 5 bases at J, with 15 bases in the middle. Germline lookup yields CDR1 KGHSH and CDR2 LQKENI. The CDR3 is 15 residues long.

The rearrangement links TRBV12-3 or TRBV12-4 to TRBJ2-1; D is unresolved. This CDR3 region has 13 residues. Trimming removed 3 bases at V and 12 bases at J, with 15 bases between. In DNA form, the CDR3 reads TGTGCCAGCAGTTTGGCCGGTCGGACCACGCAGTTCTTC. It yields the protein CASSLAGRTTQFF.

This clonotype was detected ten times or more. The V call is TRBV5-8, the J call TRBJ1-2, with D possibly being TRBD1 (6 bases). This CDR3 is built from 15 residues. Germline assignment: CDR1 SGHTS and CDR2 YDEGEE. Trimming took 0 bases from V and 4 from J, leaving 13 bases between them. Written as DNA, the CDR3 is TGTGCCAGCAGCTTGGGACCGTCGACAGGCTATGGCTACACCTTC. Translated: CASSLGPSTGYGYTF.

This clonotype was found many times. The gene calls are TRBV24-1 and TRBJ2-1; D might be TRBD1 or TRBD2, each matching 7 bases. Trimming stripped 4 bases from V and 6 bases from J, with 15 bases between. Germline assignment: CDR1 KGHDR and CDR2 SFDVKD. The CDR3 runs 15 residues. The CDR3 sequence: CATSDPDREGNEQFF. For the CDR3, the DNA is TGTGCCACCAGTGACCCCGACAGGGAGGGCAATGAGCAGTTCTTC.

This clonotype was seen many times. The CDR3 sequence: CASIGQGSTGELFF. The CDR3 coding sequence is TGCGCCAGCATAGGACAGGGTAGCACCGGGGAGCTGTTTTTT. The chain carries TRBV5-1 and TRBJ2-2; 8 positions match TRBD1. This CDR3 has 14 residues. Germline CDR1 SGHRS, CDR2 YFSETQ. The V and J ends lost 6 bases and 4 bases, in that order; junction bases with no gene match: 5.

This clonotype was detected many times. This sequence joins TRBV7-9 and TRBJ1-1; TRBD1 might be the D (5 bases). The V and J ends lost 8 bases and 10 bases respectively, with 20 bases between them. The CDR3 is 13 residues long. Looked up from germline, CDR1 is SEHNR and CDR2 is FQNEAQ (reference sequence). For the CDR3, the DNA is TGTGCCAGCGAGAGGGGCAGGTCAGGAGTAGCTTTCTTT. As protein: CASERGRSGVAFF.

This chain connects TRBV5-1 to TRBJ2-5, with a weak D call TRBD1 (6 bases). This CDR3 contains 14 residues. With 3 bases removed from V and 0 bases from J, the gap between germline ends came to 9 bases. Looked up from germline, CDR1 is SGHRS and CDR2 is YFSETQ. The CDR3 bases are TGCGCCAGCAGCTATCGACAGGACCAAGAGACCCAGTACTTC. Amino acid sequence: CASSYRQDQETQYF. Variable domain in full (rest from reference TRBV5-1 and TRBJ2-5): KAGVTQTPRYLIKTRGQQVTLSCSPISGHRSVSWYQQTPGQGLQFLFEYFSETQRNKGNFPGRFSGRQFSNSRSEMNVSTLELGDSALYLCASSYRQDQETQYFGPGTRLLVL.